Presented here are 18 T cell receptor beta chains from one specimen sequenced in a study of blood T cell repertoires in COVID-19. Profiling relied on immunoSEQ multiplex PCR, and the TCRdb table lists in-frame clones only, not all of them. Of 80,000 to 100,000 clones in the sample, about nine tenths are singletons; the top ten hold 1.5% to 2%. Sample: peripheral blood. These receptors were obtained from a man in his 60s with acute or convalescent COVID-19.

V usage is TRBV5-4 and J usage is TRBJ2-1; a possible D gene is TRBD2 (6 bases). Between the trimmed V and J ends, which lost 0 bases and 0 bases, there was a span of 10 bases. This CDR3 is 16 amino acids long. Germline values: CDR1 SGHNT, CDR2 YYREEE (reference sequence). The CDR3 sequence: CASSLGGGSSYNEQFF. DNA of the CDR3: TGTGCCAGCAGCTTGGGGGGAGGTTCCTCCTACAATGAGCAGTTCTTC.

This chain joins TRBV7-6 and TRBJ1-4; perhaps TRBD1 as D (6 bases). This CDR3 region has 13 residues. Germline V CDR1 and CDR2: SGHVS, FNYEAQ. Trimming pared 5 bases from V and 8 bases from J, leaving 12 bases between. CDR3 residues: CASSLGTREKLFF. The CDR3 region has the DNA TGTGCCAGCAGCCTGGGGACACGAGAAAAACTGTTTTTT.

This chain joins TRBV19 and TRBJ1-2; TRBD1 is a possible D gene (6 bases). CDR1 LNHDA and CDR2 SQIVND come from the germline V gene (reference sequence). This CDR3 comprises 15 residues. The V gene lost 7 bases and the J gene lost 5 bases, with 20 bases spanning the gap. The CDR3 DNA reads TGTGCCAGTACCACAGGGACGGCTCAATGGTATGGCTACACCTTC. As protein: CASTTGTAQWYGYTF.

V and J are TRBV5-1 and TRBJ2-1, with D possibly TRBD1 on 5 matching bases. The V and J ends lost 0 bases and 7 bases respectively, with 14 bases between them. The CDR3 runs to 15 residues. CDR1 and CDR2 (germline): SGHRS, YFSETQ. The CDR3 spells CASSLASAGQNEQFF. CDR3 DNA: TGCGCCAGCAGCTTGGCCAGCGCAGGGCAAAATGAGCAGTTCTTC.

The chain has TRBV12-3 or TRBV12-4 and TRBJ1-2; D is perhaps TRBD1 (5 bases). This CDR3 contains 13 residues. V was shortened by 1 base and J by 6 bases, with 9 bases between the two germline ends. The CDR3 sequence: CASSLGRVDGYTF. The DNA of the CDR3 is TGTGCCAGCAGTTTAGGCAGGGTGGATGGCTACACCTTC.

This chain connects TRBV15 to TRBJ2-1, with 9 nucleotides matching TRBD1. The V segment lost 2 bases and the J segment 3 bases; nucleotides outside the gene matches: 2. The CDR3 extends over 15 amino acids. The V gene's germline CDR1 is LNHNV and CDR2 YYDKDF (reference sequence). In DNA form, the CDR3 reads TGTGCCACCAGCAGAACAGGGGGCGGCTACAATGAGCAGTTCTTC. Translation: CATSRTGGGYNEQFF.

The gene calls are TRBV6-5 and TRBJ1-5; unclear D gene. The CDR3 is made up of 14 amino acids. CDR1 and CDR2 from the germline V gene are MNHEY and SVGAGI. The V and J ends lost 10 bases and 0 bases respectively, with 13 bases between them. In DNA, the CDR3 is TGTGCCACTCTCAGTCGTTTTAGCAATCAGCCCCAGCATTTT. Residues: CATLSRFSNQPQHF.

The chain carries TRBV10-3 and TRBJ1-1; 7 bases line up with TRBD1. The CDR3 extends over 14 amino acids. CDR1 and CDR2 from the germline V gene are ENHRY and SYGVKD. J gave up 5 bases and V 2 bases, and 5 bases lay outside the gene matches. The CDR3 DNA follows: TGTGCCATCAGTGAGGACAGGGCGAGGACTGAAGCTTTCTTT. It is translated as CAISEDRARTEAFF.

In this sample, this clone turned up a few times. CDR3 DNA sequence: TGTGCCAGCACTCAGGGATCTCTTAACTATGGCTACACCTTC. Amino acid sequence: CASTQGSLNYGYTF. The rearrangement joins TRBV6-5 to TRBJ1-2; D possibly corresponds to TRBD1 (5 bases). Germline V gene lookup returns CDR1 MNHEY and CDR2 SVGAGI. The CDR3 loop spans 14 amino acids. The germline V and J ends were trimmed by 7 bases and 1 base, with 13 bases remaining between them.

J is TRBJ2-5 and V is TRBV5-4; TRBD1 agrees at 7 bases. V lost 4 bases and J lost 5; bases outside the gene matches: 11. This CDR3 comprises 15 residues. Germline assignment: CDR1 SGHNT and CDR2 YYREEE (reference sequence). Written as DNA, the CDR3 is TGTGCCAGCAGCCTTGATGTAGGGGGCGGGGAGACCCAGTACTTC. This codes for CASSLDVGGGETQYF. Full variable domain (rest looked up from reference TRBV5-4 and TRBJ2-5): ETGVTQSPTHLIKTRGQQVTLRCSSQSGHNTVSWYQQALGQGPQFIFQYYREEENGRGNFPPRFSGLQFPNYSSELNVNALELDDSALYLCASSLDVGGGETQYFGPGTRLLVL.

This sequence joins TRBV7-2 and TRBJ2-1; 10 nucleotides match TRBD2. Germline-derived CDR1 and CDR2 are SGHTA and FQGNSA. CDR3 length equals 15 residues. The ends lost 5 bases at V and 13 bases at J; junction bases unmatched: 14. The CDR3 region is CASSPEGLAGDLQFF. In DNA form, the CDR3 reads TGTGCCAGCAGCCCAGAGGGCCTAGCGGGGGATTTACAGTTCTTC.

V and J are TRBV20-1 and TRBJ1-2; D unresolved. The germline V gene has CDR1 DFQATT and CDR2 SNEGSKA (reference sequence). This CDR3 has 11 residues. V lost 2 bases, J lost 8 bases, and 9 bases lay in between. The CDR3 DNA follows: TGCAGTGCTAGAAGCCAGGCAGGCTACACCTTC. It encodes CSARSQAGYTF.

The chain carries TRBV3-1 (or the pseudogene TRBV3-2) and TRBJ1-5; D unclear. V was trimmed by 0 bases and J by 8 bases, leaving 8 bases between them. Germline V gene lookup returns CDR1 LGHDT and CDR2 YNNKEL (reference sequence). This CDR3 spans 13 amino acids. The CDR3 loop is CASSQDLVKPQHF. The DNA for the CDR3 is TGTGCCAGCAGCCAAGATCTAGTTAAGCCCCAGCATTTT.

The V gene is TRBV5-4, the J gene TRBJ2-3; no definite D call. In germline, CDR1 is SGHNT, CDR2 YYREEE (reference sequence). CDR3 length equals 16 residues. V lost 2 bases and J 2 bases, leaving 15 bases between the germline ends. Here the CDR3 DNA reads TGTGCCAGCAGCTTCCTCGCCCAGCGTAACACAGATACGCAGTATTTT. This encodes CASSFLAQRNTDTQYF.

The CDR3 DNA reads as TGCGCCAGCAGCCGGGGGGACAGGGGGAATCAGCCCCAGCATTTT. Its translation: CASSRGDRGNQPQHF. The chain carries TRBV4-1 and TRBJ1-5; the match to TRBD1 covers 11 bases. This CDR3 region has 15 residues. Germline assignment: CDR1 MGHRA and CDR2 YSYEKL. V trimming: 4 bases; J trimming: 4 bases; junction bases outside the gene matches: 3.

This chain connects TRBV10-1 to TRBJ1-2, with no clear D. With 2 bases removed from V and 5 bases from J, the gap between germline ends came to 12 bases. CDR1 and CDR2 from the germline V gene are WNHNN and SYGVQD (reference sequence). This CDR3 region has 14 residues. CDR3 coding DNA: TGCGCCAGCAGTGAGCAGCGGGCGGGGTATGGCTACACCTTC. Translated, it gives CASSEQRAGYGYTF.

In this sample, this clone is medium-sized. The rearrangement uses TRBV7-9 and TRBJ1-5, with 7 bases lining up with TRBD1. Trimming removed 1 base from V and 6 bases from J; junction bases left unmatched: 3. Germline V lookup: CDR1 SEHNR, CDR2 FQNEAQ (reference sequence). This CDR3 region has 14 residues. The CDR3 nucleotides are TGTGCCAGCAGCTTAGGAGGGGGCGGTCAGCCCCAGCATTTT. Amino acid sequence: CASSLGGGGQPQHF.

The V call is TRBV3-1 (or the pseudogene TRBV3-2), the J call TRBJ1-5, with D perhaps TRBD1 (6 bases). Per the germline V gene, CDR1 is LGHDT and CDR2 is YNNKEL (reference sequence). The length of the CDR3 is 13 residues. V gave up 4 bases and J gave up 5 bases, with 9 bases separating them. The CDR3 loop reads CASSRTADQPQHF. DNA of the CDR3: TGTGCCAGCAGCCGGACAGCGGATCAGCCCCAGCATTTT.